By proportion, the clone carrying this T cell receptor beta chain is medium-sized (0.01 to 0.1%). The TCR beta CDR3 region was amplified from genomic DNA, with two rounds of multiplex PCR being used for the amplification. TRBV and TRBJ genes each had their own specific primers in first-round PCR. MiXCR, applied by TCRdb to the multiplex PCR reads, yields one record per CDR3 protein. The sample includes 9,000 to 13,000 distinct CDR3 sequences, approximately 50% of them seen just once. This sample stems from a study of prognosis after radiotherapy for stage I lung cancer. All patients were node-negative on CT and PET/CT, without prior chemotherapy, radiotherapy or other malignancies. The source of this sequence is a donor over 45 with non-small cell lung cancer. The sequenced sample was PBMCs, obtained before or after stereotactic body radiation therapy (not recorded which).

The CDR3: CASGKGVWAFF. CDR3 bases: TGTGCCAGCGGCAAAGGGGTTTGGGCTTTCTTT. V gene TRBV7-2 combines with J gene TRBJ1-1, with TRBD1 as a possible D gene (5 bases). From germline, CDR1 is SGHTA and CDR2 FQGNSA. The CDR3 length is 11 residues. The ends were cut back, 8 bases at V and 11 bases at J, with 15 bases in the middle.